This TCR beta chain was identified in a study of beta chain features in type 1 diabetes. Study as a whole: Summed over all samples, the examined sorted cells came to more than 85 million.

Only one count was recorded for this clone. Its specificity is unknown. Reverse transcribing all isolated RNA meant expressed TCRB transcripts were sequenced. The assay was immunoSEQ multiplex PCR, and TCRdb's table has in-frame clones only and misses some. The data show some 140,000 clones, with roughly 10% seen just once and 0.65% to 0.75% held by the top ten. Findings of the study overall: Shortening of TCRB CDR3s, moderate but significant, appeared in all four CD4+ subsets of Type 1 diabetes patients.

Only one heparinised blood draw was taken per donor, and its volume averaged around 100 mL. The CDR3 is made up of 16 amino acids. Germline V lookup: CDR1 SGHAT, CDR2 FQNNGV. V shed 0 bases, J shed 3 bases, and the junction held 8 bases outside the gene matches. The V call is TRBV11-2, the J call TRBJ2-7; 7 nucleotides agree with TRBD1. The sequencing sample was made of central memory CD4+ T cells from blood. This TCR came from a young man with type 1 diabetes. CDR3 protein: CASSLDLSGGFYEQYF. CDR3 sequence (DNA): TGTGCCAGCAGCTTAGATTTGTCAGGGGGTTTCTACGAGCAGTACTTC.